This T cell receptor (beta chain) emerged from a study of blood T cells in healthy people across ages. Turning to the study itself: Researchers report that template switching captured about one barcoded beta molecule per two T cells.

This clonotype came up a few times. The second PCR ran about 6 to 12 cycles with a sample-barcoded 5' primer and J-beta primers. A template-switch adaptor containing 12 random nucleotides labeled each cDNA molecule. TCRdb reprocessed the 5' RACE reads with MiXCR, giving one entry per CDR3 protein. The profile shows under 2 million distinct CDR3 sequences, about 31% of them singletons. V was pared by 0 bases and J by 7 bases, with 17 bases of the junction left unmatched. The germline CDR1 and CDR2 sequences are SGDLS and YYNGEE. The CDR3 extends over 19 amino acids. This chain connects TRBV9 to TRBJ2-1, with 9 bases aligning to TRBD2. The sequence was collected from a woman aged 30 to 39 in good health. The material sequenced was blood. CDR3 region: CASSVGSGRTSSGQNEQFF. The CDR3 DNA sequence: TGTGCCAGCAGCGTAGGTAGCGGGAGAACAAGTAGTGGGCAAAATGAGCAGTTCTTC.